The source of this T cell receptor beta chain is a study of blood T cell repertoires in COVID-19. Categorization into cohorts depended on clinical history that participants reported. Cohort 3 donors were reported recovered after two negative PCRs, clearance, or symptom resolution. The CDR3 runs to 13 residues. Trimming took off 4 bases at V and 0 bases at J, with 7 bases between the two ends. Germline CDR1 reads SGHRS; CDR2 reads YFSETQ. In the authors' methods: From reference gene primer amplification, estimates of nucleated cell counts were derived. Profiled with immunoSEQ multiplex PCR; TCRdb holds only in-frame clones, not every one. V, J and clone size derive from that table, while D and trimming were established from the DNA sequence. Of some 300,000 clones in the sample, 65% to 90% were seen once.

Sequencing used PBMCs or T cells enriched from blood (not recorded which). This chain connects TRBV5-1 to TRBJ1-1, with D hard to call. The sequence was obtained from a young man who had recovered from COVID-19. This chain's CDR3 is CASSLHLNTEAFF. CDR3 DNA sequence: TGCGCCAGCAGCCTCCACTTGAACACTGAAGCTTTCTTT.